This entry lists 17 T cell receptor beta chains sequenced from one sample in a study of cytomegalovirus exposure and HLA in healthy donors (dated by TCRdb to 2015 to 2018). Library prep was done by the immunoSEQ multiplex PCR assay. For the multiplex PCR, a mixture combining 60 forward primers for TCR Vbeta segments and 13 reverse primers for TCR Jbeta segments was used. TCRdb took this table from immuneACCESS and kept in-frame rearrangements with V and J called. Such tables lack part of the clones; where checked against another copy, unresolved V genes explain under half of the gap, and the rest is unexplained. The sample records about 77,000 clones, 75% to 80% of which are singletons. Around 3.7% of the sample rests with the top ten. Sequencing was carried out using PBMCs. Every receptor here comes from a man in his forties or fifties in good health and CMV-seronegative.

Concerning this clone: A junction boundary mismatches the germline segment, possibly from a read error. CDR3 nucleotide sequence: TGCGCCAGCAGCCAAGGTCCCGGGACAGGCTATGGCTACCCCTTC. It yields the protein CASSQGPGTGYGYPF. The chain couples TRBV4-3 to TRBJ1-2, with TRBD1 identical over 8 bases. The CDR3 extends over 15 amino acids. Germline lookup yields CDR1 LGHNA and CDR2 YSLEER.

In this sample, this clone turned up a few times. V usage is TRBV30 and J usage is TRBJ2-1, with D tentatively TRBD2 (5 bases). The CDR3 sequence is 13 residues long. CDR1 and CDR2 from the germline V gene are GTSNPN and SVGIG (reference sequence). V was cut by 1 base and J by 4 bases, with 8 bases left in between. This chain's CDR3 is CAWSGTEYNEQFF. Here the CDR3 DNA reads TGTGCCTGGAGTGGGACTGAGTACAATGAGCAGTTCTTC.

The chain joins TRBV11-2 to TRBJ2-7; TRBD1 matches at 8 bases. Germline CDR1 SGHAT, CDR2 FQNNGV. V gave up 1 base and J gave up 3 bases; unmatched junction bases: 5. The CDR3 has 15 residues. In DNA, the CDR3 is TGTGCCAGCAGCTTAGGAACAGGGGGGAACTACGAGCAGTACTTC. It translates to CASSLGTGGNYEQYF.

The chain has TRBV6-5 and TRBJ2-5; tentatively, D is TRBD2 (5 bases). The CDR3 runs 14 residues. The germline V gene encodes CDR1 MNHEY and CDR2 SVGAGI. Trimming stripped 5 bases from V and 5 bases from J, with 15 bases between. The CDR3 bases are TGTGCCAGCAGTGGCGGGCAACTTGGCGAGACCCAGTACTTC. It yields the protein CASSGGQLGETQYF.

This clone showed up just once. The chain combines TRBV7-2 with TRBJ2-1; tentative D call: TRBD2 (6 bases). CDR1 is SGHTA and CDR2 is FQGNSA in the germline V gene. The CDR3 has 12 amino acids. V was shortened by 3 bases and J by 10 bases, with 10 bases between the two germline ends. CDR3 amino acids: CASSLRAGEQFF. DNA of the CDR3: TGTGCCAGCAGCTTGAGGGCGGGGGAGCAGTTCTTC.

This sequence joins TRBV9 and TRBJ1-6; D is undetermined. This CDR3 spans 16 amino acids. V shed 5 bases and J shed 5 bases, with 17 bases lying between them. Germline V lookup: CDR1 SGDLS, CDR2 YYNGEE. In nucleotides, the CDR3 is TGTGCCAGCAGAGATGACCGGAGCACTGATAATTCACCCCTCCACTTT. Its translation: CASRDDRSTDNSPLHF.

The chain joins TRBV4-3 to TRBJ1-2; 9 nucleotides line up with TRBD1. The CDR3 sequence is 15 residues long. V trimming: 0 bases; J trimming: 9 bases; junction bases outside the gene matches: 8. Germline V gene data show CDR1 as LGHNA and CDR2 as YSLEER. CDR3 sequence: CASSQDRGTGRSYTF. The CDR3, as DNA: TGCGCCAGCAGCCAAGATAGGGGGACAGGGCGCAGCTACACCTTC.

A few counts support this clone. V usage is TRBV11-3 and J usage is TRBJ2-2; D unclear. The CDR3 runs 13 residues. Trimming shortened V by 0 bases and J by 7 bases, and 6 bases separated the two germline ends. Germline V gene data show CDR1 as SGHNT and CDR2 as YENEEA. DNA for the CDR3: TGTGCCAGCAGCTTAGATCCCGGCGGGGAGCTGTTTTTT. It codes for CASSLDPGGELFF. The complete variable domain, with remaining parts taken from reference TRBV11-3 and TRBJ2-2, reads EAGVVQSPRYKIIEKKQPVAFWCNPISGHNTLYWYLQNLGQGPELLIRYENEEAVDDSQLPKDRFSAERLKGVDSTLKIQPAELGDSAVYLCASSLDPGGELFFGEGSRLTVL.

J is TRBJ2-5 and V is TRBV5-1; 7 bases are a match to TRBD2. After removal of 4 bases from V and 2 bases from J, the junction contained 5 bases not matched to a gene. Germline V gene lookup returns CDR1 SGHRS and CDR2 YFSETQ. The CDR3 covers 14 residues. The chain's CDR3 is CASSAGVVQETQYF. Written as DNA, the CDR3 is TGCGCCAGCAGCGCGGGGGTGGTACAAGAGACCCAGTACTTC.

The genes are TRBV2 and TRBJ1-2, with 7 bases aligning to TRBD1. V shed 8 bases, J shed 4 bases, and the junction held 7 bases outside the gene matches. Germline V gives CDR1 SNHLY, CDR2 FYNNEI. The CDR3 totals 13 residues. CDR3 bases: TGTGCCAGCTCAGAAGGGACAGTCTATGGCTACACCTTC. Its translation is CASSEGTVYGYTF.

This chain links TRBV30 with TRBJ1-2; D gene ambiguous. V was clipped by 0 bases and J by 2 bases, with 7 bases between them. The CDR3 contains 13 residues. Per germline, CDR1 GTSNPN and CDR2 SVGIG (reference sequence). The CDR3 is CAWSVRENYGYTF. The CDR3 DNA reads as TGTGCCTGGAGTGTGAGAGAAAACTATGGCTACACCTTC.

V and J are TRBV10-3 and TRBJ1-6; D ambiguous. The CDR3 is 13 amino acids. The germline gives CDR1 ENHRY, CDR2 SYGVKD. The V and J ends lost 4 bases and 6 bases respectively, with 7 bases between them. As DNA, the CDR3 is TGTGCCATCAGTGGCGGCAGTAATTCACCCCTCCACTTT. Protein: CAISGGSNSPLHF.

This sequence joins TRBV11-2 and TRBJ1-4; 9 nucleotides align to TRBD1. This CDR3 comprises 14 residues. V was clipped by 1 base and J by 12 bases; unmatched bases: 6. Germline V lookup: CDR1 SGHAT, CDR2 FQNNGV. The CDR3 region is CASSLGGTGRELFF. The CDR3 bases are TGTGCCAGCAGCTTAGGAGGGACAGGGAGAGAACTGTTTTTT.

J is TRBJ2-5 and V is TRBV10-3; a weak D match, TRBD1 (5 bases). Trimming shortened V by 0 bases and J by 0 bases, and 14 bases separated the two germline ends. This CDR3 is 17 amino acids long. Germline V lookup: CDR1 ENHRY, CDR2 SYGVKD. This chain's CDR3 is CAISESSGAVYQETQYF. In DNA form, the CDR3 reads TGTGCCATCAGTGAGTCCAGTGGGGCGGTGTACCAAGAGACCCAGTACTTC.

CDR3 in amino acids: CAWSRDSYGGSPLHF. The CDR3 DNA sequence: TGTGCCTGGAGTAGGGACAGTTACGGCGGTTCACCCCTCCACTTT. This sequence joins TRBV30 and TRBJ1-6; 7 positions match TRBD1. The ends lost 2 bases at V and 9 bases at J; junction bases unmatched: 10. Germline V gives CDR1 GTSNPN, CDR2 SVGIG (reference sequence). This CDR3 is 15 amino acids long.

The V gene is TRBV9, the J gene TRBJ1-5; possibly TRBD1 for D (5 bases). Germline V gives CDR1 SGDLS, CDR2 YYNGEE. The V gene lost 1 base and the J gene lost 4 bases, with 18 bases spanning the gap. The CDR3 extends over 17 amino acids. CDR3 protein: CASSVTPGAPDNQPQHF. CDR3 in DNA: TGTGCCAGCAGCGTAACCCCTGGGGCTCCCGATAATCAGCCCCAGCATTTT. The whole variable domain, remainder taken from reference TRBV9 and TRBJ1-5, is DSGVTQTPKHLITATGQRVTLRCSPRSGDLSVYWYQQSLDQGLQFLIQYYNGEERAKGNILERFSAQQFPDLHSELNLSSLELGDSALYFCASSVTPGAPDNQPQHFGDGTRLSIL.

This clone occurred a few times. The V gene is TRBV7-2, the J gene TRBJ1-5; 9 positions agree with TRBD1. Losses at the gene ends were 6 bases for V and 5 bases for J; bases not matched to a gene: 8. Germline V gene lookup returns CDR1 SGHTA and CDR2 FQGNSA. The CDR3 runs to 15 residues. The CDR3 loop is CASRRDRAYDQPQHF. In nucleotides, the CDR3 is TGTGCCAGCAGAAGGGACAGGGCCTACGATCAGCCCCAGCATTTT. The entire variable domain, with the rest obtained from reference TRBV7-2 and TRBJ1-5, is as follows: GAGVSQSPSNKVTEKGKDVELRCDPISGHTALYWYRQSLGQGLEFLIYFQGNSAPDKSGLPSDRFSAERTGGSVSTLTIQRTQQEDSAVYLCASRRDRAYDQPQHFGDGTRLSIL.